What follows are 24 T cell receptor beta chains derived from one specimen sequenced in a study of blood T cells in healthy people across ages. A sample-barcoded 5' primer and a J-beta primer mix were used in a second PCR of roughly 7 to 11 cycles. MiXCR was run by TCRdb on the 5' RACE reads, yielding one entry per CDR3 protein. The sample yields roughly 1.6 million distinct CDR3 sequences, approximately 32% seen once. Sequencing was carried out using blood. The receptors shown here come from a woman aged 30 to 39 in good health.

The chain joins TRBV3-1 to TRBJ2-1; 8 bases are a match to TRBD2. With 1 base clipped from V and 7 bases from J, the junction kept 3 bases outside the gene matches. Germline lookup yields CDR1 LGHDT and CDR2 YNNKEL (reference sequence). The CDR3 covers 14 residues. CDR3 bases: TGTGCCAGCAGCCAAGGACTAGCGACGAATGAGCAGTTCTTC. Translated: CASSQGLATNEQFF.

With respect to this clonotype: A much larger clonotype is one base distant, so this may be a read error. J is TRBJ2-6 and V is TRBV28; D is perhaps TRBD2 (5 bases). This CDR3 is built from 15 residues. CDR1 is MDHEN and CDR2 is SYDVKM in the germline V gene. CDR3 coding DNA: TGTGCCAGCAGTTCTCCTGGAGGTGGGACCAACGTCCTGACTTTC. The encoded protein is CASSSPGGGTNVLTF.

This clonotype came up a few times. This chain uses TRBV10-3 with TRBJ2-7; no definite D call. V lost 4 bases to trimming and J lost 6 bases, with 19 bases between them. CDR1 ENHRY and CDR2 SYGVKD come from the germline V gene. The CDR3 has 15 amino acids. The CDR3 sequence: CAISAEVSPRIEQYF. The CDR3, as DNA: TGTGCCATCAGTGCGGAAGTCAGTCCCCGGATCGAGCAGTACTTC.

J is TRBJ1-2 and V is TRBV7-9, with 7 bases lining up with TRBD1. V shed 8 bases, J shed 7 bases, and the junction held 13 bases outside the gene matches. The CDR3 has 14 residues. Germline values: CDR1 SEHNR, CDR2 FQNEAQ (reference sequence). The CDR3 DNA sequence: TGTGCCAGCGGGTTTCTGAAGGGGGCGGGTGGCTACACCTTC. This sequence encodes CASGFLKGAGGYTF.

The genes are TRBV11-2 and TRBJ2-1; D may correspond to TRBD1 or TRBD2 (5 bases each). This CDR3 is built from 15 residues. Trimming shortened V by 0 bases and J by 7 bases, and 13 bases separated the two germline ends. Germline V gene data show CDR1 as SGHAT and CDR2 as FQNNGV. The CDR3: CASSLEGDPTNEQFF. The CDR3 DNA reads as TGTGCCAGCAGCTTAGAGGGGGACCCTACGAATGAGCAGTTCTTC.

CDR3 nucleotide sequence: TGTGCCATCAGTTCAGGGGCTCCCCGCAATCAGCCCCAGCATTTT. Its translation: CAISSGAPRNQPQHF. This chain joins TRBV10-3 and TRBJ1-5; perhaps TRBD1 as D (6 bases). Germline V gene data show CDR1 as ENHRY and CDR2 as SYGVKD. This CDR3 has 15 amino acids. V was clipped by 5 bases and J by 2 bases, with 13 bases between them.

This clonotype has just a few counts. This rearrangement joins TRBV30 to TRBJ1-2; possible D gene TRBD1, 5 bases. The CDR3 length is 15 residues. Germline lookup yields CDR1 GTSNPN and CDR2 SVGIG (reference sequence). The V end was cut by 4 bases, the J end by 4 bases, with 19 bases between. The chain's CDR3 is CAWTKPRASRYGYTF. The DNA of the CDR3 is TGTGCCTGGACTAAACCCAGGGCATCTCGCTATGGCTACACCTTC.

In this sample, this clonotype turned up many times. This rearrangement joins TRBV10-3 to TRBJ2-3; the D is unclear. CDR3 length: 13 residues. The germline V and J ends were trimmed by 0 bases and 4 bases, with 5 bases remaining between them. The germline gives CDR1 ENHRY, CDR2 SYGVKD. The CDR3 spells CAISESASDTQYF. In DNA, the CDR3 is TGTGCCATCAGTGAGTCTGCCTCAGATACGCAGTATTTT.

The genes are TRBV27 and TRBJ2-1; a weak D match, TRBD2 (5 bases). CDR3 size: 15 residues. Germline V gene sequence: CDR1 MNHEY, CDR2 SMNVEV (reference sequence). Deletions cut 5 bases from V and 4 bases from J, with 15 bases between. The CDR3 reads CASSTEGRLYNEQFF. The CDR3 DNA follows: TGTGCCAGCAGTACAGAAGGGCGACTATACAATGAGCAGTTCTTC.

This clonotype was seen a handful of times. V gene TRBV27 combines with J gene TRBJ2-7; weak D call: TRBD2 (6 bases). The CDR3 runs 14 residues. CDR1 is MNHEY, CDR2 SMNVEV, per germline (reference sequence). Trimming shortened V by 4 bases and J by 7 bases, and 17 bases separated the two germline ends. CDR3 loop: CASSYPGPAGEQYF. The CDR3 DNA follows: TGTGCCAGCAGTTATCCAGGGCCGGCGGGGGAGCAGTACTTC.

The chain recombines TRBV12-3 or TRBV12-4 with TRBJ2-3, with TRBD2 matching 12 bases. Germline trimming cut 2 bases from V and 5 bases from J; bases unmatched to any gene: 5. The CDR3 is made up of 16 amino acids. CDR3 residues: CASSLLAGGPVDTQYF. CDR3 DNA sequence: TGTGCCAGCAGTTTACTAGCGGGGGGGCCAGTAGATACGCAGTATTTT.

The chain joins TRBV11-2 to TRBJ1-6; possibly TRBD1 for D (6 bases). This CDR3 spans 17 amino acids. Trimming left V 5 bases short and J 6 bases short, with 20 bases between. Germline loops: CDR1 SGHAT, CDR2 FQNNGV. CDR3 DNA sequence: TGTGCCAGCAGCGAAAGGGGGGGGTCGAGGAGTAATTCACCCCTCCACTTT. It is translated as CASSERGGSRSNSPLHF.

In DNA form, the CDR3 reads TGTGCCAGCAGGAGCCGGGACAGGGATGGCTACACCTTC. This gives the protein CASRSRDRDGYTF. The chain has TRBV28 and TRBJ1-2; 9 nucleotides agree with TRBD1. The CDR3 contains 13 residues. V trimming: 6 bases; J trimming: 6 bases; junction bases outside the gene matches: 5. CDR1 is MDHEN and CDR2 is SYDVKM in the germline V gene.

The chain recombines TRBV5-1 with TRBJ2-3, with 9 nucleotides matching TRBD2. Germline V CDR1 and CDR2: SGHRS, YFSETQ. CDR3 size: 18 residues. J lost 4 bases, V lost 0 bases, and 12 bases had no gene match. The CDR3: CASSLAKSSGKFADTQYF. The CDR3 nucleotides read TGCGCCAGCAGCTTGGCCAAGTCTAGCGGGAAGTTCGCAGATACGCAGTATTTT.

The chain has TRBV6-1 and TRBJ2-7; tentatively, D is TRBD2 (6 bases). Trimming took 6 bases from V and 0 from J, leaving 15 bases between them. Germline V gene sequence: CDR1 MNHNS, CDR2 SASEGT. The CDR3 length is 15 residues. The DNA for the CDR3 is TGTGCCAGCAGAAATTATGGGGACTTCTCCTACGAGCAGTACTTC. Residues: CASRNYGDFSYEQYF.

This clonotype appeared a single time. The gene calls are TRBV15 and TRBJ2-3; D is unclear. CDR1 and CDR2 (germline): LNHNV, YYDKDF (reference sequence). The V end was cut by 0 bases, the J end by 2 bases, with 12 bases between. This CDR3 region has 16 residues. This CDR3 is CATSRDSIPTTDTQYF. Here the CDR3 DNA reads TGTGCCACCAGCAGAGATTCGATCCCCACCACAGATACGCAGTATTTT.

The J gene is TRBJ2-1, the V gene TRBV15; 7 bases match TRBD2. J gave up 8 bases and V 5 bases, and 12 bases lay outside the gene matches. The germline V gene encodes CDR1 LNHNV and CDR2 YYDKDF (reference sequence). This CDR3 is 15 amino acids long. Here the CDR3 reads CATSPAGVHLDEQFF. CDR3 nucleotide sequence: TGTGCCACCAGCCCCGCGGGGGTCCACCTTGATGAGCAGTTCTTC.

V gene TRBV15 combines with J gene TRBJ2-1; a possible D gene is TRBD2 (5 bases). The DNA end is a closer match to TRBJ2-7, so the J assignment may be wrong. Germline CDR1 LNHNV, CDR2 YYDKDF (reference sequence). This CDR3 comprises 15 residues. CDR3 sequence (DNA): TGTGCCACCAGCAGAGAGGGTCTAGCCTACAATGAGCAGTACTTC. It encodes CATSREGLAYNEQYF.

This clonotype was detected only a few times. This rearrangement joins TRBV27 to TRBJ2-5; D possibly uses TRBD1 or TRBD2 (5 bases each). V gave up 5 bases and J gave up 4 bases, with 23 bases separating them. This CDR3 spans 17 amino acids. Germline V CDR1 and CDR2: MNHEY, SMNVEV (reference sequence). The CDR3 protein is CASSPTPKRGRGETQYF. CDR3 nucleotide sequence: TGTGCCAGCAGTCCTACCCCGAAGAGGGGTAGAGGAGAGACCCAGTACTTC.

The genes are TRBV5-5 and TRBJ1-2; D is unclear. Germline V gene data show CDR1 as SGHKS and CDR2 as YYEKEE (reference sequence). The CDR3 runs 15 residues. The V gene lost 4 bases and the J gene lost 3 bases, with 16 bases spanning the gap. The CDR3 DNA reads TGTGCCAGCAGCCTACTTCCGGGGTACGACTATGGCTACACCTTC. Translated: CASSLLPGYDYGYTF.

This sequence joins TRBV3-1 and TRBJ2-7; 8 nucleotides line up with TRBD2. CDR3 size: 15 residues. J was trimmed by 0 bases and V by 1 base; bases with no gene match: 2. Germline-derived CDR1 and CDR2 are LGHDT and YNNKEL (reference sequence). CDR3 loop: CASSQGLAPSYEQYF. CDR3 sequence (DNA): TGTGCCAGCAGCCAAGGACTAGCGCCCTCCTACGAGCAGTACTTC.

The chain is built from TRBV2 and TRBJ2-1, with 13 bases that match TRBD2. From germline, CDR1 is SNHLY and CDR2 FYNNEI. J gave up 0 bases and V 4 bases, and 9 bases lay outside the gene matches. The CDR3 totals 19 residues. This CDR3 is CASSGGGLAGESSYNEQFF. In nucleotides, the CDR3 is TGTGCCAGCAGTGGCGGCGGACTAGCGGGGGAGAGCTCCTACAATGAGCAGTTCTTC.

This clonotype was seen a few times. The rearrangement uses TRBV28 and TRBJ2-1; D uncertain. From germline, CDR1 is MDHEN and CDR2 SYDVKM. CDR3 length equals 10 residues. V gave up 7 bases and J gave up 9 bases, with 7 bases separating them. The CDR3 bases are TGTGCCAGCACTCTTGGTGAGCAGTTCTTC. Its translation is CASTLGEQFF. The whole variable domain, filled in from reference TRBV28 and TRBJ2-1, reads DVKVTQSSRYLVKRTGEKVFLECVQDMDHENMFWYRQDPGLGLRLIYFSYDVKMKEKGDIPEGYSVSREKKERFSLILESASTNQTSMYLCASTLGEQFFGPGTRLTVL.

In this sample, this clonotype turned up many times. The chain links TRBV7-9 to TRBJ2-7; no clear D. The germline gives CDR1 SEHNR, CDR2 FQNEAQ (reference sequence). There are 16 residues in the CDR3. Trimming took off 5 bases at V and 0 bases at J, with 17 bases between the two ends. The CDR3 sequence: CASSPRTDMGSYEQYF. The CDR3 nucleotides read TGTGCCAGCAGCCCCCGGACGGATATGGGCTCCTACGAGCAGTACTTC.